Listed here are 26 T cell receptor beta chains from one sample, sequenced in a study of shared clonotypes between healthy human individuals. Using immunoSEQ multiplex PCR, the repertoire was profiled, and TCRdb retains in-frame clones only, with some absent. The sample lists 1,100,000 or so clones, approximately 78% occurring once. The sequenced sample was memory CD4+ T cells from PBMCs. Sample subset: CD45RA-negative fraction. Every receptor here comes from a man aged 18 to 30 in good health. Some clones in this sample may be carry-over from other donors' samples.

The chain links TRBV19 to TRBJ2-7; 9 bases agree with TRBD1. J gave up 2 bases and V 0 bases, and 5 bases lay outside the gene matches. This CDR3 contains 16 residues. Germline-derived CDR1 and CDR2 are LNHDA and SQIVND (reference sequence). The CDR3 reads CASSIDGQGRPYEQYF. CDR3 DNA sequence: TGTGCCAGTAGTATAGATGGACAGGGGAGGCCCTACGAGCAGTACTTC.

The chain carries TRBV7-8 and TRBJ1-5, with D possibly matching TRBD1 (6 bases). Trimming pared 1 base from V and 7 bases from J, leaving 17 bases between. The CDR3 consists of 16 residues. The V gene's germline CDR1 is SGHVS and CDR2 FQNEAQ. CDR3 sequence reads: CASSLGFRGTGQPQHF. DNA for the CDR3: TGTGCCAGCAGCTTAGGGTTCAGGGGCACGGGGCAGCCCCAGCATTTT.

The V call is TRBV5-4, the J call TRBJ2-7; D gene unclear. The CDR3 length is 12 residues. V was shortened by 3 bases and J by 3 bases, with 7 bases between the two germline ends. Germline CDR1 is SGHNT and CDR2 is YYREEE (reference sequence). CDR3 protein: CASSSTLYEQYF. The CDR3 region has the DNA TGTGCCAGCAGCTCAACTCTCTACGAGCAGTACTTC. Combining the CDR3 with reference TRBV5-4 and TRBJ2-7 gives the whole variable domain ETGVTQSPTHLIKTRGQQVTLRCSSQSGHNTVSWYQQALGQGPQFIFQYYREEENGRGNFPPRFSGLQFPNYSSELNVNALELDDSALYLCASSSTLYEQYFGPGTRLTVT.

The V call is TRBV7-9, the J call TRBJ2-3, with a possible D match to TRBD2 (6 bases). Trimming pared 5 bases from V and 0 bases from J, leaving 21 bases between. Germline CDR1 reads SEHNR; CDR2 reads FQNEAQ (reference sequence). The CDR3 totals 18 residues. This chain's CDR3 is CASSRSYLAPDSTDTQYF. The CDR3 bases are TGTGCCAGCAGCCGCTCTTACCTAGCGCCAGATAGCACAGATACGCAGTATTTT.

V usage is TRBV6-6 and J usage is TRBJ1-4; 7 bases align to TRBD1. This CDR3 has 12 residues. Germline lookup yields CDR1 MNHNY and CDR2 SVGAGI (reference sequence). J gave up 11 bases and V 5 bases, and 5 bases lay outside the gene matches. The CDR3 here is CASSLDRAKLFF. The CDR3, as DNA: TGTGCCAGCAGTCTCGACAGGGCCAAACTGTTTTTT.

For this clone: Within the sample, other DNA sequences also encode this same CDR3. The chain combines TRBV6-5 with TRBJ2-2; D may be TRBD2 (6 bases). Germline CDR1 reads MNHEY; CDR2 reads SVGAGI. V gave up 6 bases and J gave up 1 base, with 12 bases separating them. This CDR3 comprises 15 residues. The CDR3 sequence is CASRAGTLNTGELFF. CDR3 DNA: TGTGCCAGCAGAGCCGGGACTTTGAACACCGGGGAGCTGTTTTTT.

The chain couples TRBV28 to TRBJ1-2; no clear D gene. V lost 4 bases, J lost 5 bases, and 11 bases lay in between. Germline CDR1 reads MDHEN; CDR2 reads SYDVKM. This CDR3 spans 13 amino acids. The CDR3 DNA sequence: TGTGCCAGCAGTTCAAACAGACGATATGGCTACACCTTC. Its translation: CASSSNRRYGYTF.

In regard to this clone: The sample carries other DNA sequences with the same CDR3. The chain couples TRBV7-2 to TRBJ2-3; D not resolved. CDR1 is SGHTA and CDR2 is FQGNSA in the germline V gene. The ends were cut back, 3 bases at V and 0 bases at J, with 10 bases in the middle. The CDR3 runs to 15 residues. CDR3 coding DNA: TGTGCCAGCAGCTTGGCCCCCGGGAGCACAGATACGCAGTATTTT. It codes for CASSLAPGSTDTQYF.

The rearrangement uses TRBV5-1 and TRBJ2-7; tentatively, D is TRBD2 (7 bases). The CDR3 totals 14 residues. Germline values: CDR1 SGHRS, CDR2 YFSETQ. V gave up 2 bases and J gave up 4 bases, with 13 bases separating them. The CDR3 nucleotides read TGCGCCAGCAGCTTACAGGGAGGGCCTTACGAGCAGTACTTC. This translates into CASSLQGGPYEQYF.

This clone was found once. The chain joins TRBV5-4 to TRBJ2-7, with TRBD1 as a possible D gene (5 bases). V gave up 1 base and J gave up 6 bases, with 14 bases separating them. CDR1 and CDR2 (germline): SGHNT, YYREEE (reference sequence). CDR3 size: 14 residues. CDR3 sequence reads: CASSLFESGPEQYF. The CDR3 region has the DNA TGTGCCAGCAGCTTGTTTGAGTCAGGGCCCGAGCAGTACTTC.

This clone has a handful of counts. The chain couples TRBV7-2 to TRBJ2-3, with D unclear. The CDR3 extends over 16 amino acids. Germline CDR1 reads SGHTA; CDR2 reads FQGNSA. V lost 1 base to trimming and J lost 4 bases, with 15 bases between them. The CDR3 nucleotides read TGTGCCAGCAGCTTAGGAGTCGGTTCTTTGGCAGATACGCAGTATTTT. Its protein is CASSLGVGSLADTQYF.

The rearrangement uses TRBV15 and TRBJ1-4; D unclear. This CDR3 spans 14 amino acids. Germline values: CDR1 LNHNV, CDR2 YYDKDF (reference sequence). Trimming took off 2 bases at V and 2 bases at J, with 6 bases between the two ends. CDR3 sequence: CATSRLNTNEKLFF. DNA of the CDR3: TGTGCCACCAGCAGACTAAATACTAATGAAAAACTGTTTTTT. Full variable domain (missing parts from reference TRBV15 and TRBJ1-4): DAMVIQNPRYQVTQFGKPVTLSCSQTLNHNVMYWYQQKSSQAPKLLFHYYDKDFNNEADTPDNFQSRRPNTSFCFLDIRSPGLGDTAMYLCATSRLNTNEKLFFGSGTQLSVL.

This clone appeared once. This rearrangement joins TRBV29-1 to TRBJ2-5; 7 bases fit TRBD2. CDR3 length equals 13 residues. Trimming took 6 bases from V and 5 from J; bases not matched to a gene: 9. CDR1 SQVTM and CDR2 ANQGSEA come from the germline V gene. In DNA, the CDR3 is TGCAGCGTCCGATTCCACGGGGGGGAGACCCAGTACTTC. Its protein product is CSVRFHGGETQYF.

The rearrangement joins TRBV5-1 to TRBJ2-5; D tentatively fits TRBD1 or TRBD2 (7 bases each). Trimming removed 5 bases at V and 4 bases at J, with 21 bases between. CDR1 is SGHRS and CDR2 is YFSETQ in the germline V gene. The CDR3 extends over 16 amino acids. This chain's CDR3 is CASSPGEGAQGETQYF. Here the CDR3 DNA reads TGCGCCAGCAGTCCTGGGGAGGGGGCGCAAGGAGAGACCCAGTACTTC.

The rearrangement joins TRBV29-1 to TRBJ2-1; D possibly corresponds to TRBD1 (5 bases). This CDR3 has 14 residues. V lost 7 bases, J lost 0 bases, and 13 bases lay in between. In germline, CDR1 is SQVTM, CDR2 ANQGSEA. CDR3 bases: TGCAGCGCGTCTCAGGGCGCCTCCTACAATGAGCAGTTCTTC. Protein: CSASQGASYNEQFF.

V gene TRBV23-1 combines with J gene TRBJ2-1, with 10 bases lining up with TRBD2. TRBV23-1 is an ORF for which the function is uncertain. The CDR3 is made up of 16 amino acids. J was trimmed by 8 bases and V by 2 bases; bases with no gene match: 9. The DNA for the CDR3 is TGCGCCAGCAGTCAACCGTCTAGCGGGAGTATCGATGAGCAGTTCTTC. Its translation: CASSQPSSGSIDEQFF.

This clone was observed a handful of times. DNA of the CDR3: TGTGCCAGCTCACCACGTCCCCGCAATCAGCCCCAGCATTTT. This translates into CASSPRPRNQPQHF. The chain employs TRBV18 and TRBJ1-5; unclear D gene. Trimming took 1 base from V and 2 from J, leaving 6 bases between them. The germline gives CDR1 KGHSH, CDR2 LQKENI. The CDR3 has 14 residues.

V and J are TRBV6-1 and TRBJ1-2; 7 bases align to TRBD1. Germline CDR1 MNHNS, CDR2 SASEGT. V gave up 5 bases and J gave up 4 bases; unmatched junction bases: 7. The CDR3 has 14 residues. Here the CDR3 reads CASSQDRITYGYTF. CDR3 nucleotide sequence: TGTGCCAGCAGTCAGGACAGGATTACCTATGGCTACACCTTC.

The chain joins TRBV30 to TRBJ2-5, with TRBD2 matching 8 bases. V dropped 0 bases and J dropped 4; count of bases not matched to a gene: 7. Germline V CDR1 and CDR2: GTSNPN, SVGIG (reference sequence). The CDR3 is 15 amino acids. The CDR3 here is CAWSVRAGVLETQYF. The CDR3 DNA sequence: TGTGCCTGGAGTGTAAGAGCGGGAGTTTTAGAGACCCAGTACTTC. Drawing the rest from reference TRBV30 and TRBJ2-5, the complete variable domain is SQTIHQWPATLVQPVGSPLSLECTVEGTSNPNLYWYRQAAGRGLQLLFYSVGIGQISSEVPQNLSASRPQDRQFILSSKKLLLSDSGFYLCAWSVRAGVLETQYFGPGTRLLVL.

The chain recombines TRBV18 with TRBJ2-3, with TRBD1 matching 10 bases. J lost 2 bases, V lost 3 bases, and 5 bases had no gene match. Germline CDR1 reads KGHSH; CDR2 reads LQKENI. The CDR3 has 16 amino acids. The CDR3 protein is CASSPLGQGNTDTQYF. The CDR3 DNA reads as TGTGCCAGCTCACCGCTGGGACAGGGGAACACAGATACGCAGTATTTT.

V and J are TRBV28 and TRBJ2-5; D is tentatively TRBD1 or TRBD2 (5 bases each). Trimming removed 11 bases at V and 6 bases at J, with 13 bases between. The CDR3 runs 11 residues. Germline CDR1 reads MDHEN; CDR2 reads SYDVKM. The CDR3 coding sequence is TGTGCCTCCTGTACGGGGCAGACCCAGTACTTC. Translated: CASCTGQTQYF.

A remark on this clone: In the same sample, other DNA sequences code for this CDR3. This chain connects TRBV7-2 to TRBJ2-1; no firm D call. The CDR3 is 11 residues long. CDR1 and CDR2 from the germline V gene are SGHTA and FQGNSA. The V end was cut by 5 bases, the J end by 7 bases, with 6 bases between. CDR3 residues: CASSLRNEQFF. Here the CDR3 DNA reads TGTGCCAGCAGCCTAAGAAATGAGCAGTTCTTC. The whole variable domain, remainder taken from reference TRBV7-2 and TRBJ2-1, is GAGVSQSPSNKVTEKGKDVELRCDPISGHTALYWYRQSLGQGLEFLIYFQGNSAPDKSGLPSDRFSAERTGGSVSTLTIQRTQQEDSAVYLCASSLRNEQFFGPGTRLTVL.

A few counts support this clone. The gene calls are TRBV7-9 and TRBJ2-6; 7 bases line up with TRBD1. The CDR3 covers 19 residues. The germline gives CDR1 SEHNR, CDR2 FQNEAQ (reference sequence). With V trimmed by 6 bases and J by 4 bases, 18 bases remained unmatched. DNA of the CDR3: TGTGCCAGCAGACGAACCGGGACAGAGGGGCTCAAGGGGGCCAACGTCCTGACTTTC. Translating gives CASRRTGTEGLKGANVLTF.

This clone appeared a few times. This CDR3 is also generated by other DNA sequences in the sample. CDR3 sequence reads: CASSDRGYGYTF. In nucleotides, the CDR3 is TGTGCCAGCAGCGACAGGGGGTATGGCTACACCTTC. The rearrangement links TRBV28 to TRBJ1-2; 9 nucleotides agree with TRBD1. V lost 6 bases, J lost 5 bases, and 1 base stayed unmatched. Germline-derived CDR1 and CDR2 are MDHEN and SYDVKM. This CDR3 spans 12 amino acids.

This rearrangement joins TRBV4-3 to TRBJ2-5; D ambiguous. V was shortened by 3 bases and J by 3 bases, with 11 bases between the two germline ends. The length of the CDR3 is 14 residues. Germline loops: CDR1 LGHNA, CDR2 YSLEER. The CDR3 coding sequence is TGCGCCAGCAGCCACGGCCGGACGGAAGAGACCCAGTACTTC. Protein: CASSHGRTEETQYF.

This clone occurred a few times. Other DNA sequences in this sample translate to the same CDR3. This chain links TRBV5-1 with TRBJ1-3; D remains ambiguous. Trimming took off 0 bases at V and 1 base at J, with 5 bases between the two ends. Germline values: CDR1 SGHRS, CDR2 YFSETQ. The CDR3 consists of 14 residues. The DNA for the CDR3 is TGCGCCAGCAGCTTGGAAGGGTCTGGAAACACCATATATTTT. This encodes CASSLEGSGNTIYF. The whole variable domain, remainder taken from reference TRBV5-1 and TRBJ1-3, is KAGVTQTPRYLIKTRGQQVTLSCSPISGHRSVSWYQQTPGQGLQFLFEYFSETQRNKGNFPGRFSGRQFSNSRSEMNVSTLELGDSALYLCASSLEGSGNTIYFGEGSWLTVV.